Shown below are 24 T cell receptor beta chains from a single sample sequenced in a study of CD8 T cells in ankylosing spondylitis. Study conclusions and caveats: Apparently characteristic of ankylosing spondylitis blood was a TCR beta motif (roughly eight highly homologous variants).

The antigens of these receptors remain unknown. TCRdb passed the 5' RACE reads through MiXCR, listing each CDR3 protein once. The table records 670,000 or so distinct CDR3 sequences, 15% to 20% of them present only once. Specimen: blood, either unsorted or a sorted T cell fraction (not recorded which). All receptors derive from a male donor with ankylosing spondylitis.

The V gene is TRBV20-1, the J gene TRBJ1-3; D is ambiguous. Germline values: CDR1 DFQATT, CDR2 SNEGSKA (reference sequence). V lost 0 bases and J 4 bases, leaving 10 bases between the germline ends. This CDR3 is built from 14 residues. The CDR3 sequence: CSARDSHAGNTIYF. The CDR3 nucleotides are TGCAGTGCTAGAGATAGCCACGCGGGAAACACCATATATTTT.

The chain combines TRBV20-1 with TRBJ2-5; D is perhaps TRBD2 (6 bases). V was trimmed by 1 base and J by 9 bases, leaving 12 bases between them. Germline V CDR1 and CDR2: DFQATT, SNEGSKA (reference sequence). The CDR3 covers 12 residues. CDR3 nucleotide sequence: TGCAGTGCTAGAGTTTGGGACTCCGCCCAGTACTTC. Translation: CSARVWDSAQYF.

Only a few counts were recorded for this clonotype. V gene TRBV29-1 combines with J gene TRBJ2-1, with TRBD2 as a possible D gene (6 bases). Looked up from germline, CDR1 is SQVTM and CDR2 is ANQGSEA. This CDR3 region has 12 residues. The germline V and J ends were trimmed by 4 bases and 6 bases, with 10 bases remaining between them. CDR3 sequence: CSVAGEGNEQFF. The CDR3 coding sequence is TGCAGCGTTGCGGGGGAAGGCAATGAGCAGTTCTTC.

The chain combines TRBV29-1 with TRBJ2-7; D unresolved. Germline V gives CDR1 SQVTM, CDR2 ANQGSEA. Between the trimmed V and J ends, which lost 0 bases and 3 bases, there was a span of 15 bases. The CDR3 loop spans 15 amino acids. The CDR3 loop reads CSVEDHSFGYYEQYF. The CDR3 DNA follows: TGCAGCGTTGAAGATCACAGCTTTGGGTACTACGAGCAGTACTTC.

This clonotype was detected only a few times. This chain links TRBV20-1 with TRBJ1-1; a possible D gene is TRBD1 (6 bases). V was shortened by 3 bases and J by 1 base, with 12 bases between the two germline ends. Germline lookup yields CDR1 DFQATT and CDR2 SNEGSKA (reference sequence). This CDR3 contains 14 residues. Written as DNA, the CDR3 is TGCAGTGCTAGTACCGGGGGCGGGAACACTGAAGCTTTCTTT. Its protein is CSASTGGGNTEAFF.

The rearrangement joins TRBV12-3 or TRBV12-4 to TRBJ2-1; 7 bases are a match to TRBD2. This CDR3 contains 11 residues. Trimming took 7 bases from V and 10 from J; bases not matched to a gene: 4. As DNA, the CDR3 is TGTGCCAGCACGGGGCGGGGGGAGCAGTTCTTC. Translating gives CASTGRGEQFF.

This chain connects TRBV3-1 to TRBJ2-3; either TRBD1 or TRBD2 may supply D (5 bases each). CDR1 and CDR2 from the germline V gene are LGHDT and YNNKEL (reference sequence). V gave up 1 base and J gave up 3 bases, with 11 bases separating them. This CDR3 has 15 residues. The CDR3 DNA reads TGTGCCAGCAGCCAAGGTGGGACCCAGACAGATACGCAGTATTTT. The encoded protein is CASSQGGTQTDTQYF.

The chain has TRBV19 and TRBJ2-7; TRBD1 is a possible D gene (5 bases). Between the trimmed V and J ends, which lost 3 bases and 5 bases, there was a span of 11 bases. This CDR3 has 13 residues. Per the germline V gene, CDR1 is LNHDA and CDR2 is SQIVND (reference sequence). CDR3 in amino acids: CASSIQGSNEQYF. CDR3 nucleotide sequence: TGTGCCAGTAGTATTCAGGGCTCGAACGAGCAGTACTTC.

The V call is TRBV12-3 or TRBV12-4, the J call TRBJ2-5; 7 bases agree with TRBD2. After removal of 0 bases from V and 1 base from J, the junction contained 5 bases not matched to a gene. This CDR3 comprises 16 residues. The CDR3 here is CASSLAGGAPQETQYF. The DNA for the CDR3 is TGTGCCAGCAGTTTAGCGGGAGGGGCCCCCCAAGAGACCCAGTACTTC.

This clonotype was seen only a few times. The chain combines TRBV30 with TRBJ2-1; 11 positions agree with TRBD2. The CDR3 runs 13 residues. The junction had 3 bases not matched to a gene; V was cut back by 2 bases and J by 9 bases. Per germline, CDR1 GTSNPN and CDR2 SVGIG (reference sequence). The CDR3 DNA sequence: TGTGCCTGGAGTCCCGGGACTAGCGGTGAGCAGTTCTTC. Its protein is CAWSPGTSGEQFF.

There are a few counts of this clonotype. J is TRBJ1-1 and V is TRBV10-3; TRBD1 matches 9 bases. Germline CDR1 reads ENHRY; CDR2 reads SYGVKD. The CDR3 is 13 residues long. V lost 10 bases to trimming and J lost 10 bases; unmatched junction nucleotides: 13. CDR3 sequence (DNA): TGTGCCACCTCGTCCCGGGACAGGGATGTAGCTTTCTTT. It codes for CATSSRDRDVAFF.

The chain couples TRBV7-9 to TRBJ1-1; perhaps TRBD1 as D (5 bases). Germline loops: CDR1 SEHNR, CDR2 FQNEAQ (reference sequence). The V and J ends lost 4 bases and 6 bases respectively, with 9 bases between them. This CDR3 spans 12 amino acids. In nucleotides, the CDR3 is TGTGCCAGCAGCTCCGGGGCCCCTGAAGCTTTCTTT. Translation: CASSSGAPEAFF.

On this clonotype: The junction departs from germline at one end; a sequencing error may be responsible. The CDR3 here is CASSQDWLASTDTQYF. The CDR3 nucleotides are TGCGCCAGCAGCCAAGATTGGCTAGCGAGCACAGATACGCAGTATTTT. The chain is built from TRBV4-2 and TRBJ2-3; D may be TRBD2 (6 bases). From germline, CDR1 is LGHNA and CDR2 YNFKEQ. CDR3 size: 16 residues.

This clonotype was counted a few times. This chain joins TRBV5-1 and TRBJ2-3; D is unresolved. Germline-derived CDR1 and CDR2 are SGHRS and YFSETQ. Trimming cost V 0 bases and J 0 bases, with 8 bases left between them. The CDR3 has 15 amino acids. The CDR3 region is CASSLVQTSTDTQYF. CDR3 coding DNA: TGCGCCAGCAGCTTGGTTCAGACTAGCACAGATACGCAGTATTTT.

The genes are TRBV20-1 and TRBJ2-2; D is possibly TRBD2 (6 bases). The length of the CDR3 is 16 residues. V was shortened by 3 bases and J by 3 bases, with 17 bases between the two germline ends. Per germline, CDR1 DFQATT and CDR2 SNEGSKA (reference sequence). This chain's CDR3 is CSASRTGTFDTGELFF. CDR3 DNA: TGCAGTGCTAGTCGAACGGGGACTTTTGACACCGGGGAGCTGTTTTTT.

This chain links TRBV7-2 with TRBJ2-1; 10 bases fit TRBD2. V shed 5 bases, J shed 7 bases, and the junction held 11 bases outside the gene matches. The CDR3 sequence is 16 residues long. Looked up from germline, CDR1 is SGHTA and CDR2 is FQGNSA. The CDR3 DNA is TGTGCCAGCAGCGCAGAAGCGGGAGGGCCTGGAAATGAGCAGTTCTTC. Residues: CASSAEAGGPGNEQFF.

This clonotype was detected only a few times. V and J are TRBV29-1 and TRBJ2-7, with unresolved D. Germline CDR1 reads SQVTM; CDR2 reads ANQGSEA. The V and J ends lost 0 bases and 4 bases respectively, with 10 bases between them. This CDR3 spans 13 amino acids. CDR3 sequence (DNA): TGCAGCGTTGAAGAACGCTCCCCTTACGAGCAGTACTTC. This sequence encodes CSVEERSPYEQYF.

The chain couples TRBV5-1 to TRBJ2-2, with D perhaps matching TRBD2 (6 bases). This CDR3 comprises 16 residues. Germline loops: CDR1 SGHRS, CDR2 YFSETQ. V was cut by 0 bases and J by 5 bases, with 14 bases left in between. The chain's CDR3 is CASSLGGTSGTGELFF. CDR3 DNA: TGCGCCAGCAGCTTGGGAGGGACCAGCGGGACCGGGGAGCTGTTTTTT.

The chain is built from TRBV30 and TRBJ2-1; D gene uncertain. The germline V gene has CDR1 GTSNPN and CDR2 SVGIG (reference sequence). CDR3 length equals 13 residues. Deletions cut 5 bases from V and 3 bases from J, with 11 bases between. This chain's CDR3 is CAWGTVDYNEQFF. The CDR3 coding sequence is TGTGCCTGGGGTACGGTGGACTACAATGAGCAGTTCTTC.

This clonotype showed up many times. This rearrangement joins TRBV11-2 to TRBJ2-1; D ambiguous. This CDR3 contains 14 residues. Between the trimmed V and J ends, which lost 5 bases and 2 bases, there was a span of 10 bases. The germline CDR1 and CDR2 sequences are SGHAT and FQNNGV. DNA for the CDR3: TGTGCCAGCAGCCCTAACACGGCCTACAATGAGCAGTTCTTC. Protein product: CASSPNTAYNEQFF.

J is TRBJ2-1 and V is TRBV20-1, with 14 bases fitting TRBD2. CDR1 is DFQATT, CDR2 SNEGSKA, per germline (reference sequence). With 1 base clipped from V and 8 bases from J, the junction kept 7 bases outside the gene matches. The CDR3 totals 16 residues. Here the CDR3 DNA reads TGCAGTGCTAGAGGACCGGGACTAGCGGGGGTGTATGAGCAGTTCTTC. Translating it yields CSARGPGLAGVYEQFF.

V and J are TRBV5-1 and TRBJ2-3; 7 bases are a match to TRBD1. The CDR3 loop spans 16 amino acids. Unmatched junction bases numbered 10, after V lost 5 bases and J lost 1 base. Germline V gives CDR1 SGHRS, CDR2 YFSETQ. In DNA, the CDR3 is TGCGCCAGCAGGCAGCCTATAGGACAGGGCACAGATACGCAGTATTTT. It is translated as CASRQPIGQGTDTQYF.

This clonotype was seen a few times. The genes are TRBV7-9 and TRBJ2-7; TRBD2 matches at 7 bases. J lost 0 bases, V lost 5 bases, and 10 bases had no gene match. This CDR3 has 16 amino acids. The germline V gene has CDR1 SEHNR and CDR2 FQNEAQ (reference sequence). Here the CDR3 DNA reads TGTGCCAGCAGCCGCGGGGGTGGGGGGACCTCCTACGAGCAGTACTTC. Translated: CASSRGGGGTSYEQYF.

The chain recombines TRBV20-1 with TRBJ2-1, with 9 nucleotides matching TRBD2. With 3 bases clipped from V and 13 bases from J, the junction kept 7 bases outside the gene matches. There are 12 residues in the CDR3. The germline V gene has CDR1 DFQATT and CDR2 SNEGSKA (reference sequence). The CDR3 coding sequence is TGCAGTGCTAGCCTTCTGACTAGCGGTCAGTTCTTC. Encoded protein: CSASLLTSGQFF.